The clone carrying this T cell receptor (beta chain) has only one observation. This entry belongs to a study of blood T cell repertoires in COVID-19. The overall study: Donors in the United States, Italy and Spain gave samples during acute or convalescent COVID-19. The analysed material was cDNA or gDNA that came from T cells, B-cell-depleted T cells, or PBMCs.

Authors' processing steps: Quantification of nucleated cells was approximated via reference gene primer amplification. This table comes from immunoSEQ multiplex PCR, and its TCRdb copy is limited to in-frame clones, with some not included. The DNA was the basis for D and trimming; V, J and clone size are from that table. Among 150,000 to 200,000 clones listed, about 80% were seen once. Germline V gene sequence: CDR1 SNHLY, CDR2 FYNNEI. This CDR3 comprises 13 residues. Trimming took off 7 bases at V and 7 bases at J, with 13 bases between the two ends. The TCR was taken from an older woman with acute or convalescent COVID-19. What was sequenced was peripheral blood. The chain employs TRBV2 and TRBJ1-4; weak D call: TRBD1 (5 bases). CDR3 DNA: TGTGCCAGCATTCAAGGGGCGGTTGAAAAACTGTTTTTT. As protein: CASIQGAVEKLFF.